One sample yielded the 9 T cell receptor beta chains listed below, sequenced in a study of T cell repertoires in cytomegalovirus infection. TCRdb ran MiXCR on the reads and lists one entry per CDR3 protein. The sample holds fewer than 200,000 distinct CDR3 sequences, around 15% seen once. What was sequenced was PBMCs. The receptors derive from a human donor in good health (CMV status not recorded). Some clones in this sample may be carry-over from other donors' samples.

The CDR3 loop reads CASSLRLGTPRHEQYF. The DNA for the CDR3 is TGTGCCAGCAGTTTAAGGCTGGGGACACCTCGTCACGAGCAGTACTTC. This sequence joins TRBV28 and TRBJ2-7; D perhaps matches TRBD1 (6 bases). This CDR3 has 16 amino acids. V dropped 2 bases and J dropped 5 bases, with 19 bases sitting between them. Germline assignment: CDR1 MDHEN and CDR2 SYDVKM.

The table lists this clonotype with many counts. This rearrangement joins TRBV7-2 to TRBJ2-7; TRBD1 aligns across 11 bases. The germline V gene has CDR1 SGHTA and CDR2 FQGNSA. This CDR3 spans 18 amino acids. Trimming cost V 5 bases and J 0 bases; bases outside gene matches: 12. CDR3 protein: CASSPTRTGGESSYEQYF. The CDR3, as DNA: TGTGCCAGCAGCCCCACCAGGACAGGGGGCGAGAGCTCCTACGAGCAGTACTTC.

V is TRBV7-2 and J is TRBJ1-2, with 7 nucleotides matching TRBD1. This CDR3 has 13 residues. CDR1 and CDR2 from the germline V gene are SGHTA and FQGNSA. With V trimmed by 5 bases and J by 6 bases, 6 bases remained unmatched. The CDR3 sequence is CASSRTGRDGYTF. CDR3 bases: TGTGCCAGCAGCCGGACAGGACGGGATGGCTACACCTTC. The variable domain in full, completed from reference TRBV7-2 and TRBJ1-2, reads GAGVSQSPSNKVTEKGKDVELRCDPISGHTALYWYRQSLGQGLEFLIYFQGNSAPDKSGLPSDRFSAERTGGSVSTLTIQRTQQEDSAVYLCASSRTGRDGYTFGSGTRLTVV.

This rearrangement joins TRBV20-1 to TRBJ2-7; TRBD2 is a possible D gene (7 bases). The CDR3 has 15 amino acids. Trimming shortened V by 5 bases and J by 4 bases, and 21 bases separated the two germline ends. Germline V lookup: CDR1 DFQATT, CDR2 SNEGSKA (reference sequence). The chain's CDR3 is CSAGVPGGQMYEQYF. The CDR3 nucleotides are TGCAGTGCTGGAGTCCCCGGGGGGCAGATGTACGAGCAGTACTTC.

This clonotype has at least ten counts. The V gene is TRBV6-1, the J gene TRBJ1-1, with a possible D match to TRBD1 (6 bases). Per germline, CDR1 MNHNS and CDR2 SASEGT. The ends were cut back, 8 bases at V and 8 bases at J, with 15 bases in the middle. The CDR3 contains 12 residues. The CDR3, as DNA: TGTGCCAGCGAGGGGGTCGCGGCCGAAGCTTTCTTT. Translating it yields CASEGVAAEAFF.

The table lists this clonotype with many counts. The rearrangement uses TRBV7-9 and TRBJ2-7, with 11 bases lining up with TRBD2. Germline V gene data show CDR1 as SEHNR and CDR2 as FQNEAQ (reference sequence). The trim removed 0 bases at V and 2 bases at J, leaving 6 bases unmatched. CDR3 size: 17 residues. The CDR3 loop is CASSLAQGLADAYEQYF. In nucleotides, the CDR3 is TGTGCCAGCAGCTTAGCCCAGGGACTAGCGGACGCCTACGAGCAGTACTTC. The full variable domain, its missing parts supplied by reference TRBV7-9 and TRBJ2-7, is DTGVSQNPRHKITKRGQNVTFRCDPISEHNRLYWYRQTLGQGPEFLTYFQNEAQLEKSRLLSDRFSAERPKGSFSTLEIQRTEQGDSAMYLCASSLAQGLADAYEQYFGPGTRLTVT.

This clonotype has more than one count but fewer than ten. The V call is TRBV9, the J call TRBJ1-2; no clear D gene. CDR1 is SGDLS, CDR2 YYNGEE, per germline. V lost 0 bases and J 3 bases, leaving 9 bases between the germline ends. There are 14 residues in the CDR3. The CDR3 region is CASSVAPKDYGYTF. The CDR3 DNA is TGTGCCAGCAGCGTAGCTCCGAAGGACTATGGCTACACCTTC.

This clonotype has ten or more counts. The J gene is TRBJ2-2, the V gene TRBV5-1; tentative D call: TRBD1 (5 bases). Germline CDR1 is SGHRS and CDR2 is YFSETQ. Trimming took 0 bases from V and 6 from J, leaving 12 bases between them. CDR3 length equals 15 residues. As DNA, the CDR3 is TGCGCCAGCAGCTTGGCAGGGAATATAGCCGGGGAGCTGTTTTTT. Amino acids: CASSLAGNIAGELFF.

This clonotype came up many times. The gene calls are TRBV12-3 or TRBV12-4 and TRBJ2-3; D remains unclear. CDR3 length equals 15 residues. Trimming stripped 1 base from V and 3 bases from J, with 11 bases between. The CDR3: CASSLDDFLTDTQYF. In nucleotides, the CDR3 is TGTGCCAGCAGTTTAGATGACTTCTTGACAGATACGCAGTATTTT.